This TCR beta chain is drawn from a study of T cell responses to AZD1222 COVID-19 vaccine. Only in-frame clones appear in the TCRdb table, and some are missing; sequencing was by immunoSEQ multiplex PCR. The sample consists of 100,000 to 150,000 clones, about 85% of them appearing once. The CDR3 loop spans 15 amino acids. Germline values: CDR1 SNHLY, CDR2 FYNNEI. The V gene end was trimmed by 4 bases and the J gene end by 3 bases; junction bases not matched to a gene: 5. The rearrangement uses TRBV2 and TRBJ2-2; 7 bases are shared with TRBD1. This specimen was peripheral blood, taken on day 0 of AZD1222 vaccination. This clonotype was obtained from an adult in good health. The CDR3 sequence is CASSVGQGDTGELFF. The CDR3 DNA reads as TGTGCCAGCAGTGTTGGGCAGGGGGACACCGGGGAGCTGTTTTTT.